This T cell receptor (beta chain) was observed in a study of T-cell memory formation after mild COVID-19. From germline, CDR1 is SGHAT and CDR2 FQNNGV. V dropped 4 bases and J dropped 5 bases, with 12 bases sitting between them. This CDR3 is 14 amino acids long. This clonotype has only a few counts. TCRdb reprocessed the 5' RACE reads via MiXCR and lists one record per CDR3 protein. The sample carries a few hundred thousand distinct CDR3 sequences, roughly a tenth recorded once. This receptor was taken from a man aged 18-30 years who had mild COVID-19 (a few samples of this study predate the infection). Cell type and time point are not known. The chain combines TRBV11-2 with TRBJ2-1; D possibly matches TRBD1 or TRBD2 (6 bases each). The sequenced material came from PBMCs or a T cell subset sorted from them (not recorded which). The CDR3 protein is CASSSGRGDNEQFF. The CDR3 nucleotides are TGTGCCAGCAGCTCAGGAAGGGGGGACAATGAGCAGTTCTTC.